The rows below give T cell receptor beta chains drawn from one sample of a study of long-term antiretroviral therapy in people with HIV. TCRdb's table, derived via immunoSEQ multiplex PCR, lists solely in-frame clones and lacks some. This sample has approximately 26,000 clones; 65% to 85% occur once, and the top ten carry about 6.7%. Sequenced material: unsorted PBMCs, taken 0.4 years after starting antiretroviral therapy. The receptor set was obtained from a man aged 18 to 29 with HIV. Each CDR3 is given with its conserved first and last residue. A D gene is named only where the DNA matches it firmly. Size values are once, few and many counts, or a class for expanded clones, and some rows have none.

TRBJ1-5 TRBV5-8 . . CASSFGYNQPQHF TGTGCCAGCAGCTTCGGGTACAATCAGCCCCAGCATTTT
TRBJ1-2 TRBV11-2 . . CASSLAPSPMTTFYGYTF TGTGCCAGCAGCTTAGCGCCCTCCCCCATGACTACCTTCTATGGCTACACCTTC
TRBJ2-3 TRBV4-3 . TRBD2 CASSQVGLAGPKGTQYF TGCGCCAGCAGCCAAGTCGGACTAGCGGGGCCTAAGGGTACGCAGTATTTT
TRBJ2-7 TRBV2 few TRBD2 CASTGGLAVYF TGTGCCAGCACCGGGGGACTAGCGGTGTACTTC
TRBJ1-5 TRBV28 . . CASSSLKRAGQPQHF TGTGCCAGCAGTTCTCTCAAAAGGGCTGGTCAGCCCCAGCATTTT
TRBJ2-2 TRBV4-3 . . CASSLGPTGELFF TGCGCCAGCAGCCTGGGGCCCACCGGGGAGCTGTTTTTT
TRBJ1-2 TRBV4-1 few . CASSQDPSGWPNGHGYTF TGCGCCAGCAGCCAAGATCCCTCAGGTTGGCCAAACGGTCATGGCTACACCTTC
TRBJ2-6 TRBV11-2 . . CASSLQGYLSSGANVLTF TGTGCCAGCAGCTTACAAGGGTATTTAAGCTCTGGGGCCAACGTCCTGACTTTC
TRBJ1-2 TRBV5-8 once . CASSWTELYYGYTF TGTGCCAGCAGTTGGACAGAGCTTTACTATGGCTACACCTTC
TRBJ1-5 TRBV27 . TRBD1 CASSSRPDRGREPQHF TGTGCCAGCAGTTCCCGCCCGGACAGGGGGCGGGAGCCCCAGCATTTT
TRBJ1-6 TRBV7-9 once . CASSPSVGDSPLHF TGTGCCAGCAGCCCATCAGTGGGGGATTCACCCCTCCACTTT
TRBJ1-1 TRBV27 . . CASSFGSEAFF TGTGCCAGCAGTTTCGGCAGCGAAGCTTTCTTT
TRBJ2-7 TRBV19 few TRBD1 CASSYGQGSVYEQYF TGTGCCAGTAGTTATGGACAGGGTTCGGTCTACGAGCAGTACTTC
TRBJ2-5 TRBV11-2 . TRBD2 CASRRRSGDRETQYF TGTGCCAGCCGGCGTCGTAGCGGGGATAGAGAGACCCAGTACTTC
TRBJ2-3 TRBV9 once . CASSVGGASTDTQYF TGTGCCAGCAGCGTAGGGGGGGCTAGCACAGATACGCAGTATTTT
TRBJ1-3 TRBV13 . . CASSLAGPGNTIYF TGTGCCAGCAGCTTAGCAGGTCCTGGAAACACCATATATTTT
TRBJ2-7 TRBV27 . TRBD1 CASSPRGIGYEQYF TGTGCCAGCAGTCCCAGGGGGATCGGCTACGAGCAGTACTTC
TRBJ1-1 TRBV28 . . CASSFYRVNTEAFF TGTGCCAGCAGTTTCTACAGGGTTAACACTGAAGCTTTCTTT
TRBJ1-1 TRBV6-5 . TRBD1 CASSYGRGQGNTEAFF TGTGCCAGCAGTTACGGGCGCGGACAGGGTAACACTGAAGCTTTCTTT
TRBJ1-5 TRBV4-1 . . CASSRDVGRSNQPQHF TGCGCCAGCAGCCGGGATGTGGGCAGGAGCAATCAGCCCCAGCATTTT
TRBJ2-1 TRBV6-6 . . CASSSALGGNEQFF TGTGCCAGCAGCTCGGCACTAGGCGGCAATGAGCAGTTCTTC
TRBJ1-5 TRBV6-5 few TRBD1 CASSPGQGASQPQHF TGTGCCAGCAGCCCAGGACAGGGGGCAAGTCAGCCCCAGCATTTT
TRBJ2-2 TRBV5-1 once . CASSLIYSANTGELFF TGCGCCAGCAGCTTGATCTACAGCGCGAACACCGGGGAGCTGTTTTTT
TRBJ2-7 TRBV5-6 . TRBD2 CASSAAGGYEQYF TGTGCCAGCAGCGCCGCGGGAGGCTACGAGCAGTACTTC
TRBJ2-7 TRBV2 . TRBD1 CASTLGTEFEQYF TGTGCCAGCACCCTCGGGACAGAATTTGAGCAGTACTTC
TRBJ2-1 TRBV5-1 . . CASSLADEQFF TGCGCCAGCAGCTTGGCTGATGAGCAGTTCTTC
TRBJ2-7 TRBV11-2 . . CASSSKYSYEQYF TGTGCCAGCAGTTCTAAATACTCCTACGAGCAGTACTTC
TRBJ2-3 TRBV25-1 . TRBD2 CASSGASGSTDTQYF TGTGCCAGCAGCGGAGCTAGCGGGAGTACAGATACGCAGTATTTT
TRBJ1-5 TRBV7-9 . . CASSQGVQFNQPQHF TGTGCCAGCAGCCAAGGGGTTCAATTCAATCAGCCCCAGCATTTT
TRBJ2-2 TRBV13 . TRBD2 CASSTGTSGITGELFF TGTGCCAGCAGCACCGGGACTAGCGGGATCACCGGGGAGCTGTTTTTT
TRBJ2-7 TRBV7-2 once . CASSYSSYEQYF TGTGCCAGCAGCTACAGTTCCTACGAGCAGTACTTC
TRBJ1-1 TRBV4-3 . . CASSQAHAANTEAFF TGCGCCAGCAGCCAAGCCCACGCAGCGAACACTGAAGCTTTCTTT